This T cell receptor beta chain was captured by sequencing in a study of OX40 agonist ivuxolimab in advanced cancers. V was pared by 4 bases and J by 4 bases, with 13 bases between. The CDR3 loop spans 14 amino acids. Germline CDR1 is WNHNN and CDR2 is SYGVQD (reference sequence). Only in-frame clones appear in the TCRdb table, and some are missing; sequencing was by immunoSEQ multiplex PCR. Found here are more than 40,000 clones, 80% to 90% of them singletons; the top ten hold about 56%. Sequenced material: CD4+ or CD8+ T cells sorted from blood, taken in a trial of the OX40 agonist ivuxolimab. The TCR was taken from an adult with an advanced solid tumor such as melanoma, head and neck, liver or kidney cancer. V is TRBV10-1 and J is TRBJ1-1; tentatively, D is TRBD1 (5 bases). The CDR3 sequence: CASSGTSGSTEAFF. Written as DNA, the CDR3 is TGCGCCAGCAGTGGAACCTCAGGGAGCACTGAAGCTTTCTTT.